Listed here are 9 T cell receptor beta chains from one sample, sequenced in a study of T cells after posttransplantation cyclophosphamide. Assay used: immunoSEQ multiplex PCR; TCRdb lists only in-frame clones, some missing. The sample holds roughly 40,000 clones, and no clone turns up only once. Input material: PBMCs. These receptors all stem from a woman aged 50 to 60 in good health and a related stem cell transplant donor.

There are many counts of this clone. The chain couples TRBV6-1 to TRBJ1-2, with a possible D match to TRBD1 (6 bases). CDR3 length: 15 residues. Germline assignment: CDR1 MNHNS and CDR2 SASEGT. The V end was cut by 3 bases, the J end by 2 bases, with 13 bases between. The CDR3 bases are TGTGCCAGCAGTGACAGGGGAACCTTAAACTATGGCTACACCTTC. It is translated as CASSDRGTLNYGYTF.

This clone was counted many times. J is TRBJ2-7 and V is TRBV28, with D perhaps matching TRBD2 (5 bases). Germline V lookup: CDR1 MDHEN, CDR2 SYDVKM. This CDR3 is built from 14 residues. V was cut by 4 bases and J by 7 bases, with 17 bases left in between. This CDR3 is CASSSTLGRGEQYF. The CDR3, as DNA: TGTGCCAGCAGTTCAACCCTAGGCAGAGGGGAGCAGTACTTC.

This clone was observed many times. The rearrangement uses TRBV7-7 and TRBJ2-7; maybe TRBD2 (6 bases). The CDR3 is 13 amino acids. CDR1 and CDR2 from the germline V gene are SSHAT and FNYEAQ (reference sequence). The V gene lost 3 bases and the J gene lost 1 base, with 7 bases spanning the gap. Written as DNA, the CDR3 is TGTGCCAGCAGCTTGGGACTGTCCTACGAGCAGTACTTC. Residues: CASSLGLSYEQYF.

This clone was seen at least ten times. The chain couples TRBV10-2 to TRBJ1-4, with a weak D call TRBD1 (6 bases). CDR1 and CDR2 from the germline V gene are WSHSY and SAAADI. This CDR3 contains 17 residues. V was trimmed by 2 bases and J by 0 bases, leaving 13 bases between them. CDR3 sequence: CASSEQGWASTNEKLFF. In DNA form, the CDR3 reads TGCGCCAGCAGTGAGCAGGGGTGGGCCTCAACTAATGAAAAACTGTTTTTT.

There are many counts of this clone. The rearrangement uses TRBV27 and TRBJ1-2; 7 bases map to TRBD1. The J segment lost 4 bases and the V segment lost 6 bases, leaving 8 bases of the junction unmatched. Germline values: CDR1 MNHEY, CDR2 SMNVEV (reference sequence). The CDR3 consists of 14 residues. The CDR3 DNA reads as TGTGCCAGCAGGACGACAGGGATTTCCTATGGCTACACCTTC. It encodes CASRTTGISYGYTF.

This clone appeared many times. This chain uses TRBV7-2 with TRBJ1-2, with D unclear. V lost 9 bases, J lost 4 bases, and 15 bases lay in between. This CDR3 comprises 13 residues. Per the germline V gene, CDR1 is SGHTA and CDR2 is FQGNSA. The chain's CDR3 is CASLKRGGYGYTF. DNA for the CDR3: TGTGCCAGTCTCAAACGGGGAGGCTATGGCTACACCTTC.

This clone was seen repeatedly, ten times or more. The chain couples TRBV27 to TRBJ2-7; TRBD1 matches at 8 bases. The germline V gene has CDR1 MNHEY and CDR2 SMNVEV (reference sequence). The ends lost 5 bases at V and 6 bases at J; junction bases unmatched: 9. This CDR3 is 14 amino acids long. The CDR3 sequence: CASSARTGYREQYF. CDR3 coding DNA: TGTGCCAGCAGTGCACGGACAGGGTATCGCGAGCAGTACTTC.

This clone was counted at least ten times. The chain recombines TRBV28 with TRBJ2-1; tentatively, D is TRBD2 (5 bases). The ends were cut back, 3 bases at V and 4 bases at J, with 13 bases in the middle. Germline lookup yields CDR1 MDHEN and CDR2 SYDVKM. The CDR3 contains 15 residues. The CDR3 loop reads CASSLASGDYNEQFF. Here the CDR3 DNA reads TGTGCCAGCAGTTTGGCGAGCGGTGATTACAATGAGCAGTTCTTC.

This clone was detected many times. The chain combines TRBV5-1 with TRBJ1-4; TRBD1 matches 11 bases. Germline-derived CDR1 and CDR2 are SGHRS and YFSETQ. The CDR3 spans 14 residues. Trimming took 7 bases from V and 8 from J; bases not matched to a gene: 7. The CDR3 region has the DNA TGCGCCAGCGCCCGGGACAGGGGGGACGAAAAACTGTTTTTT. This gives the protein CASARDRGDEKLFF. The variable domain in full, with the rest retrieved from reference TRBV5-1 and TRBJ1-4, is KAGVTQTPRYLIKTRGQQVTLSCSPISGHRSVSWYQQTPGQGLQFLFEYFSETQRNKGNFPGRFSGRQFSNSRSEMNVSTLELGDSALYLCASARDRGDEKLFFGSGTQLSVL.